This TCR beta chain was observed in a study of human T cells and chemical hapten exposure. At least ten counts were recorded for this clonotype. Antigen unknown. Time point given: patch test 2, 6 weeks after DPC sensitization. The treatment: therapeutic diphenylcyclopropenone sensitization with weekly scalp DPC. Unfractionated whole blood yielded the extracted total RNA. TCRdb redid the calling of the RACE reads with MiXCR, one entry per CDR3 protein. In the table there are tens of thousands of distinct CDR3 sequences, 10% of which are singletons. Notes on the study in general: With DPC sensitization, TCRs exceeding 1 in 1000 frequency showed no change. The count of PT1 expanded TCRs correlated positively with patch test score.

This clonotype was obtained from a woman between 50 and 59 years old with alopecia areata. Some clones in this sample may be carry-over from other donors' samples. Sequences were derived from whole blood, sampled in connection with sensitization to the hapten diphenylcyclopropenone (DPC).

CDR3 residues: CASSRQRPTGSNQPQHF. In DNA, the CDR3 is TGCGCCAGCAGCCGTCAACGGCCCACGGGCAGCAATCAGCCCCAGCATTTT. The chain combines TRBV5-1 with TRBJ1-5; the D is unclear. Germline loops: CDR1 SGHRS, CDR2 YFSETQ. This CDR3 comprises 17 residues. V lost 4 bases to trimming and J lost 1 base, with 18 bases between them. Full variable domain (outside the CDR3, taken from reference TRBV5-1 and TRBJ1-5): KAGVTQTPRYLIKTRGQQVTLSCSPISGHRSVSWYQQTPGQGLQFLFEYFSETQRNKGNFPGRFSGRQFSNSRSEMNVSTLELGDSALYLCASSRQRPTGSNQPQHFGDGTRLSIL.